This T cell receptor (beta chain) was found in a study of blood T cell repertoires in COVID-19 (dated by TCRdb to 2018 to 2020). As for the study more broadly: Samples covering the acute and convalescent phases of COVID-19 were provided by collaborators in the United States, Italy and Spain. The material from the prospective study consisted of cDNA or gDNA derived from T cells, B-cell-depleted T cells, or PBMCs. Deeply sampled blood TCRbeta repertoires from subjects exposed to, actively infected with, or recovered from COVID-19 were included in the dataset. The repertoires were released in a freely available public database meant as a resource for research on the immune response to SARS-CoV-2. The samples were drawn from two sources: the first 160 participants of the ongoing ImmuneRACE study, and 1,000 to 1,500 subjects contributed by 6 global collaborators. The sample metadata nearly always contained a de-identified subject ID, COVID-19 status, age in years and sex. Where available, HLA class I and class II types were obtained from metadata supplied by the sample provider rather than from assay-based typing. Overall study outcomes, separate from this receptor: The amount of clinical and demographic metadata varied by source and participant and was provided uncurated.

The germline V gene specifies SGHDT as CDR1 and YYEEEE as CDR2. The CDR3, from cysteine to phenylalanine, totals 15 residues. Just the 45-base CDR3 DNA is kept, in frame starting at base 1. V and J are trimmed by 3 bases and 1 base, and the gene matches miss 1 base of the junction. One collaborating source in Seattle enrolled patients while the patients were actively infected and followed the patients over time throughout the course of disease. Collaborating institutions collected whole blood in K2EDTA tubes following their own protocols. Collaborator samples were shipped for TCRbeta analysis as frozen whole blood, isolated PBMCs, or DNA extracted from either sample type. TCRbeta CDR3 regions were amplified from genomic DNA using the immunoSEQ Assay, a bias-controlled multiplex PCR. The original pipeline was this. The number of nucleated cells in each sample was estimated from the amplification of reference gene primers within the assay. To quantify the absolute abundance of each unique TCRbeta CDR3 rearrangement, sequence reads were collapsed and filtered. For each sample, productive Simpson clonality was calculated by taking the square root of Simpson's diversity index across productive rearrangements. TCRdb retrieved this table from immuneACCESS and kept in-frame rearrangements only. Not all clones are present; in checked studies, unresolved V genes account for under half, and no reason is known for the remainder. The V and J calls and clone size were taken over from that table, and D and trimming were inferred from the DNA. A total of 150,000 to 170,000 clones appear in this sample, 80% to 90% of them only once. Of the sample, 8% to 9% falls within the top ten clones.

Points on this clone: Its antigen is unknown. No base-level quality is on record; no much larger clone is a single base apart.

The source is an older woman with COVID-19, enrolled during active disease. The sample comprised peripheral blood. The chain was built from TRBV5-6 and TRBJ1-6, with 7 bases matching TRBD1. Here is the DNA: TGTGCCAGCAGCTCGGGACAGTCCTATAATTCACCCCTCCACTTT. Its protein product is CASSSGQSYNSPLHF.